One and the same sample provided the 2 T cell receptor beta chains below, sequenced in a study of T cell responses to AZD1222 COVID-19 vaccine. Method: immunoSEQ multiplex PCR; TCRdb's copy keeps in-frame clones and lacks some. The data show 100,000 to 150,000 clones, about nine tenths seen once. The source was peripheral blood, collected on day 0 of AZD1222 vaccination. The receptors were gathered from an adult in good health.

The V and J genes are TRBV7-2 and TRBJ1-1; D not certain. The CDR3 sequence is 15 residues long. CDR1 is SGHTA, CDR2 FQGNSA, per germline. V shed 1 base and J shed 2 bases, with 11 bases lying between them. In DNA form, the CDR3 reads TGTGCCAGCAGCTTAGAAGGATCCATCAACACTGAAGCTTTCTTT. This sequence encodes CASSLEGSINTEAFF. Full variable domain (outside the CDR3, taken from reference TRBV7-2 and TRBJ1-1): GAGVSQSPSNKVTEKGKDVELRCDPISGHTALYWYRQSLGQGLEFLIYFQGNSAPDKSGLPSDRFSAERTGGSVSTLTIQRTQQEDSAVYLCASSLEGSINTEAFFGQGTRLTVV.

In its sample, this clone was seen once. The chain is built from TRBV6-6 and TRBJ1-2; a possible D gene is TRBD1 (5 bases). The ends were cut back, 0 bases at V and 3 bases at J, with 8 bases in the middle. Germline V gene data show CDR1 as MNHNY and CDR2 as SVGAGI (reference sequence). This CDR3 is 14 amino acids long. The CDR3 protein is CASSYSGGDYGYTF. CDR3 DNA sequence: TGTGCCAGCAGTTACTCGGGAGGGGACTATGGCTACACCTTC.